The clone carrying this T cell receptor (beta chain) was seen a handful of times. A J-beta primer mix and a sample-barcoded 5' primer were used in a second PCR of roughly 6 to 12 cycles. TCRdb ran MiXCR on the 5' RACE reads and lists one entry per CDR3 protein. The profile shows 1.5 million to 2 million distinct CDR3 sequences, about two fifths of them singletons. The sample is drawn from a study of blood T cells in healthy people across ages. V shed 4 bases and J shed 3 bases, with 15 bases lying between them. CDR3 length: 15 residues. Germline V gene lookup returns CDR1 ENHRY and CDR2 SYGVKD. The sequenced sample consisted of blood. V and J are TRBV10-3 and TRBJ2-5; D gene uncertain. The source is a human donor in good health. The CDR3 loop is CAISVGNSREETQYF. As DNA, the CDR3 is TGTGCCATCAGTGTTGGTAACAGTAGAGAAGAGACCCAGTACTTC.